Here is one T cell receptor (beta chain) with its context. Its antigen is not identified. This record comes from a study of cytomegalovirus exposure and HLA in healthy donors. Study-level background: In a previous analysis, approximately 110 million unique TCR beta sequences were found from 150 million to 200 million T cells. Findings of the study overall: A few chains tied to CMV proved CMV antigen-specific in vitro. Per published reports, the classifier diagnosed cytomegalovirus status with high specificity and sensitivity.

13 Jbeta primers and 60 Vbeta primers were used for the PCR. The method was immunoSEQ multiplex PCR; TCRdb's version includes in-frame clones alone and lacks a portion of them. The table records over 150,000 clones, roughly 77% of them present only once. Despite likely unrecorded immune exposures, the donors were nominally healthy at the time of sampling. Germline V gives CDR1 SQVTM, CDR2 ANQGSEA. The V and J ends lost 0 bases and 0 bases, in that order; junction bases with no gene match: 6. CDR3 length: 16 residues. Sequencing used PBMCs. The sequence came from a man aged 25-40 years in good health and CMV-seropositive. The V call is TRBV29-1, the J call TRBJ2-3, with 7 bases matching TRBD2. CDR3: CSVEDPVSGSTDTQYF. CDR3 sequence (DNA): TGCAGCGTTGAAGATCCGGTTAGCGGGAGCACAGATACGCAGTATTTT.